Here is one T cell receptor beta chain with its context. The antigen is unknown. Constant-region reverse primers amplified full-length variable regions, followed by semi-nested Nested Universal Primer A PCR. A single record per CDR3 protein comes from TCRdb applying MiXCR to the 5' RACE reads. The table shows fewer than 9,000 distinct CDR3 sequences, with roughly 50% occurring only once. Study-wide points: The TCR gene usage of tumor memory CD4+ T cells clustered together with blood and lymph node memory CD4+ cells and with lymph node naive CD4+ cells.

Per germline, CDR1 DFQATT and CDR2 SNEGSKA (reference sequence). The J segment lost 9 bases and the V segment lost 6 bases, leaving 11 bases of the junction unmatched. The CDR3 extends over 14 amino acids. Memory CD4+ T cells were sorted as CD4+CD45RO+CD25- cells. The sequenced sample was memory CD4+ T cells sorted from a lymph node. Subset denoted: memory CD4+ T cells, CD4+CD45RO+CD25-. This sequence joins TRBV20-1 and TRBJ1-5; TRBD1 aligns across 10 bases. The source is a female donor with breast cancer. The CDR3 protein is CSANTGTGARPQHF. CDR3 DNA sequence: TGCAGTGCAAATACCGGGACAGGGGCTCGGCCCCAGCATTTT.